This T cell receptor (beta chain) was documented in a study of cytomegalovirus exposure and HLA in healthy donors. The overall study: In terms of ancestry, the Caucasian-associated cluster contained around four fifths of the 300 to 400 genotyped donors. General study findings and limits: Cytomegalovirus association was listed for 150 to 200 TCR beta chains. Previous analysis showed most TCR beta V segments were productive about 87% or about 30% of the time. In vitro work confirmed that three CMV-associated chains recognize CMV antigens.

The CDR3 loop spans 13 amino acids. CDR1 is SGHRS, CDR2 YFSETQ, per germline. With V trimmed by 4 bases and J by 5 bases, 4 bases remained unmatched. The primer mix had 60 Vbeta and 13 Jbeta primers. Sequenced by immunoSEQ multiplex PCR; TCRdb stores in-frame clones only, minus some. The sample has under 200,000 clones, around 85% seen once. This clone was counted once. Its specificity is not known. The sequenced sample was PBMCs. The origin of this receptor is a woman aged 45-60 years in good health and CMV-seronegative. This sequence joins TRBV5-1 and TRBJ1-1, with 8 bases that match TRBD1. DNA for the CDR3: TGCGCCAGCAGCACCAGGGGGCAAACTGAAGCTTTCTTT. It translates to CASSTRGQTEAFF. Combining the CDR3 with reference TRBV5-1 and TRBJ1-1 gives the whole variable domain KAGVTQTPRYLIKTRGQQVTLSCSPISGHRSVSWYQQTPGQGLQFLFEYFSETQRNKGNFPGRFSGRQFSNSRSEMNVSTLELGDSALYLCASSTRGQTEAFFGQGTRLTVV.